This is a list of T cell receptor beta chains from one sample in a study of molecular identifiers for immune sequencing clone quantification. TCRdb redid the calling of the PCR reads with MiXCR, one entry per CDR3 protein. There are 600,000 to 650,000 distinct CDR3 sequences in the sample; about 20% occur only once, and roughly 0.85% lies in the top ten. Sequencing was done on a sample of naive CD8+ T cells from blood, with Jurkat cell RNA spiked in. These receptors were taken from a human donor in good health. Some libraries in this study had Jurkat cell RNA spiked in. The CDR3 runs from the conserved cysteine through the conserved F or W. D genes are given only for firm matches.

V: TRBV13; J: TRBJ2-7; D: -; CDR3: CASSPGVLYEQYF
V: TRBV3-1; J: TRBJ1-1; D: -; CDR3: CASRLTDGNTEAFF
V: TRBV7-6; J: TRBJ1-1; D: -; CDR3: CASSPGGRAAEAFF
V: TRBV7-9; J: TRBJ2-7; D: -; CDR3: CASSLGASQTEGWYEQYF
V: TRBV4-1; J: TRBJ1-1; D: -; CDR3: CASSQTPVGGQTNTEAFF
V: TRBV20-1; J: TRBJ2-2; D: TRBD1; CDR3: CSARHDRGGTGELFF
V: TRBV4-3; J: TRBJ2-5; D: -; CDR3: CASSRGLTQETQYF
V: TRBV30; J: TRBJ1-1; D: TRBD1; CDR3: CAWDRTGQTEAFF
V: TRBV4-2; J: TRBJ2-2; D: -; CDR3: CASSQDTGNTGELFF
V: TRBV7-9; J: TRBJ2-1; D: -; CDR3: CASSRVLVDEQFF
V: TRBV12-3/TRBV12-4; J: TRBJ2-1; D: TRBD1; CDR3: CASSLMDRAYNEQFF
V: TRBV12-3/TRBV12-4; J: TRBJ2-1; D: -; CDR3: CASSSTDEQFF
V: TRBV7-9; J: TRBJ1-1; D: -; CDR3: CASSPRGATFTEAFF
V: TRBV9; J: TRBJ2-1; D: -; CDR3: CASSPQTRSEGNEQFF
V: TRBV6-1; J: TRBJ1-2; D: -; CDR3: CASSEAEGIANYGYTF
V: TRBV6-5; J: TRBJ1-5; D: -; CDR3: CASSPTQPDRSNQPQHF
V: TRBV13; J: TRBJ2-3; D: -; CDR3: CASSLVGSSTQYF
V: TRBV12-3/TRBV12-4; J: TRBJ2-3; D: TRBD1; CDR3: CASSWGTGAGDTQYF
V: TRBV2; J: TRBJ2-3; D: -; CDR3: CASSEQGGKDTDTQYF
V: TRBV19; J: TRBJ2-3; D: -; CDR3: CASSIDGGRTDTQYF
V: TRBV6-1; J: TRBJ2-4; D: -; CDR3: CASSESGRVNSLAKNIQYF
V: TRBV20-1; J: TRBJ2-7; D: TRBD1; CDR3: CSGSVGQASYEQYF
V: TRBV5-1; J: TRBJ2-7; D: -; CDR3: CASRPQVTLSYEQYF
V: TRBV4-3; J: TRBJ2-2; D: TRBD1; CDR3: CASSQEDRGSGELFF
V: TRBV5-1; J: TRBJ2-5; D: TRBD2; CDR3: CASSLSSGSQETQYF
V: TRBV6-5; J: TRBJ2-5; D: -; CDR3: CASSLLLEGETQYF
V: TRBV5-8; J: TRBJ1-1; D: -; CDR3: CASSLLARNTEAFF
V: TRBV12-3/TRBV12-4; J: TRBJ2-3; D: TRBD1; CDR3: CASSLGTGGLSTDTQYF
V: TRBV7-8; J: TRBJ2-7; D: -; CDR3: CASPGLPSYEQYF
V: TRBV20-1; J: TRBJ2-3; D: TRBD2; CDR3: CSASGQAGDTDTQYF
V: TRBV12-3/TRBV12-4; J: TRBJ2-2; D: -; CDR3: CASSPGRRTNTGELFF
V: TRBV18; J: TRBJ2-7; D: TRBD2; CDR3: CASSPRVALLAGVTAEQHF
V: TRBV20-1; J: TRBJ2-5; D: -; CDR3: CSAPEGGGYQETQYF
V: TRBV19; J: TRBJ1-5; D: TRBD1; CDR3: CASSEQGTGNQPQHF
V: TRBV5-1; J: TRBJ2-7; D: TRBD2; CDR3: CASSWTSGDYEQYF
V: TRBV12-3/TRBV12-4; J: TRBJ2-2; D: -; CDR3: CASSSSGGNTGELFF
V: TRBV5-5; J: TRBJ2-5; D: -; CDR3: CASSLYRNQETQYF
V: TRBV10-3; J: TRBJ2-3; D: TRBD2; CDR3: CAISEIAGGRDTQYF
V: TRBV30; J: TRBJ2-7; D: -; CDR3: CAWKMSSPAYEQYF
V: TRBV3-1; J: TRBJ2-3; D: -; CDR3: CASSQETGTSTDTQYF
V: TRBV29-1; J: TRBJ2-7; D: -; CDR3: CSVEAGGIGREQYF
V: TRBV7-2; J: TRBJ2-1; D: -; CDR3: CASRLTAGARFNEQFF
V: TRBV12-3/TRBV12-4; J: TRBJ2-2; D: -; CDR3: CASSFPEKTNTGELFF
V: TRBV9; J: TRBJ2-7; D: -; CDR3: CASSVSQAGSDEQYF
V: TRBV13; J: TRBJ1-5; D: TRBD1; CDR3: CASSHSGIGGGQPQHF
V: TRBV9; J: TRBJ2-2; D: TRBD1; CDR3: CASSVRQGVDTGELFF
V: TRBV4-1; J: TRBJ2-7; D: -; CDR3: CASSQGRGEPYEQYF
V: TRBV4-1; J: TRBJ2-7; D: -; CDR3: CASSHRTSDYYEQYF
V: TRBV4-3; J: TRBJ2-7; D: TRBD1; CDR3: CASSRYGTGSVEQYF
V: TRBV24-1; J: TRBJ2-2; D: -; CDR3: CATRRNTGELFF
V: TRBV7-8; J: TRBJ1-2; D: TRBD1; CDR3: CASSPGQGVLGYTF